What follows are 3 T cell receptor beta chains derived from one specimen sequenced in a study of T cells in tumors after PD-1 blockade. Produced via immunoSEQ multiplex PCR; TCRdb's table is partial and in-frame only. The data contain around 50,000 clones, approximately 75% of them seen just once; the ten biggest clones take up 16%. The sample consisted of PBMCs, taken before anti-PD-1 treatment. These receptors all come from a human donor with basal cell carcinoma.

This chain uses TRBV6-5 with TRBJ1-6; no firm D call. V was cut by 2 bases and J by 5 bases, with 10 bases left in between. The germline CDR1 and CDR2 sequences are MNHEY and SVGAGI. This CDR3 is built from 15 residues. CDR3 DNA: TGTGCCAGCAGTTACAACTGGGAAAATAATTCACCCCTCCACTTT. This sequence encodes CASSYNWENNSPLHF.

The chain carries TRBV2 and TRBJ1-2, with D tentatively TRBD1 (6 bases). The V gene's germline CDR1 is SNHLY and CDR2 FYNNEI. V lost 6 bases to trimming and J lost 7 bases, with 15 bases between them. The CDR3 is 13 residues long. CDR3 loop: CASSRDTNPGYTF. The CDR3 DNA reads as TGTGCCAGCAGCCGGGACACTAACCCTGGCTACACCTTC. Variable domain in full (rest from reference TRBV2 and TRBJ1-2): EPEVTQTPSHQVTQMGQEVILRCVPISNHLYFYWYRQILGQKVEFLVSFYNNEISEKSEIFDDQFSVERPDGSNFTLKIRSTKLEDSAMYFCASSRDTNPGYTFGSGTRLTVV.

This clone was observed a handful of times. CDR3 loop: CASSQSAGAKTQYF. DNA of the CDR3: TGTGCCAGCAGCCAAAGCGCAGGGGCTAAGACCCAGTACTTC. This sequence joins TRBV14 and TRBJ2-5, with a weak D call TRBD1 (6 bases). Germline V lookup: CDR1 SGHDN, CDR2 FVKESK. V was pared by 2 bases and J by 6 bases, with 13 bases between. The CDR3 spans 14 residues.